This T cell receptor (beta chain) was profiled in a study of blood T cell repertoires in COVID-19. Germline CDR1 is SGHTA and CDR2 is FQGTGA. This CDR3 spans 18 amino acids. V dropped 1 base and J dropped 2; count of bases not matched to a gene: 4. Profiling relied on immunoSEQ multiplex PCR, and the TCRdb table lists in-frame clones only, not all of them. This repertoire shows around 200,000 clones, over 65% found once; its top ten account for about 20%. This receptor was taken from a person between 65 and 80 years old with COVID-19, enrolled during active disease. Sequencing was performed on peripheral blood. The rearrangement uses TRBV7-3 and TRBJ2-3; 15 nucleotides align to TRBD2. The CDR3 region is CASSLKGTSGGLTDTQYF. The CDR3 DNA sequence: TGTGCCAGCAGCTTAAAGGGGACTAGCGGGGGGCTCACAGATACGCAGTATTTT.